This T cell receptor beta chain came from a study of blood T cell repertoires in COVID-19. Study information: Researchers got acute and convalescent COVID-19 samples from the United States, Italy and Spain.

In the original analysis: Counts of nucleated cells, estimated from reference gene primer amplification, were obtained. Using immunoSEQ multiplex PCR, the repertoire was profiled, and TCRdb retains in-frame clones only, with some absent. The V and J calls and clone size were taken over from that table, and D and trimming were inferred from the DNA. The table records 250,000 to 300,000 clones, roughly nine tenths of them present only once. With 0 bases removed from V and 0 bases from J, the gap between germline ends came to 6 bases. This CDR3 has 14 amino acids. Germline V gives CDR1 SGHAT, CDR2 FQNNGV.

V usage is TRBV11-2 and J usage is TRBJ2-7; D is uncertain. This receptor was identified in a woman aged 40 to 50 who had recovered from COVID-19. The sample consisted of peripheral blood. CDR3 sequence reads: CASSLDPNSYEQYF. The CDR3 DNA sequence: TGTGCCAGCAGCTTAGATCCTAACTCCTACGAGCAGTACTTC.